This T cell receptor (beta chain) originates from a study of blood T cell repertoires in COVID-19. Turning to the study itself: In each case, the material was cDNA or gDNA derived from T cells, B-cell-depleted T cells, or PBMCs.

Germline V lookup: CDR1 SGHNT, CDR2 YENEEA. Trimming cost V 5 bases and J 4 bases; bases outside gene matches: 4. CDR3 length: 16 amino acids. As handled by the study authors: It was from reference gene primer amplification that nucleated cell counts were estimated. Only in-frame clones appear in the TCRdb table, and some are missing; sequencing was by immunoSEQ multiplex PCR. Clone size and V and J calls were adopted from that table, with D and trimming inferred from the DNA. The sample has approximately 100,000 clones, more than 85% seen once. The TCR originated in a man between 60 and 75 years old with acute or convalescent COVID-19. The chain recombines TRBV11-3 with TRBJ2-3, with TRBD2 matching 15 bases. The source material was peripheral blood. For the CDR3, the DNA is TGTGCCAGCAGCCACGGACTAGCGGGAGGGCCAGATACGCAGTATTTT. Translating gives CASSHGLAGGPDTQYF.